Below, 3 T cell receptor beta chains from the same sample are listed, as sequenced in a study of T cells in Graves' hyperthyroidism and ophthalmopathy. RNA transcripts yielded amplified TCR beta CDR3 regions. TCR CDR3 underwent first-round RT-PCR with the HTBI primer set. TCRdb re-derived calls from the multiplex PCR reads in MiXCR, one entry per CDR3 protein. The table lists approximately 100,000 distinct CDR3 sequences, around 42% of them singletons, with roughly 10% in the top ten. Sequencing was carried out using peripheral blood or thyroid tissue (not recorded which). The receptor set was obtained from a woman in her 30s with Graves' hyperthyroidism.

The chain couples TRBV5-1 to TRBJ2-3, with no clear D. CDR3 length: 14 residues. Germline V lookup: CDR1 SGHRS, CDR2 YFSETQ. V was pared by 7 bases and J by 1 base, with 13 bases between. CDR3 residues: CASQLGVGTDTQYF. The CDR3 nucleotides are TGCGCCAGCCAGCTTGGGGTCGGCACAGATACGCAGTATTTT. The entire variable domain, with the rest obtained from reference TRBV5-1 and TRBJ2-3, is as follows: KAGVTQTPRYLIKTRGQQVTLSCSPISGHRSVSWYQQTPGQGLQFLFEYFSETQRNKGNFPGRFSGRQFSNSRSEMNVSTLELGDSALYLCASQLGVGTDTQYFGPGTRLTVL.

This clonotype was seen only a few times. The chain has TRBV30 and TRBJ1-5, with 7 bases fitting TRBD1. The V segment lost 0 bases and the J segment 7 bases; nucleotides outside the gene matches: 3. Germline V gives CDR1 GTSNPN, CDR2 SVGIG (reference sequence). This CDR3 has 13 amino acids. The CDR3 spells CAWSVQGIQPQHF. In DNA form, the CDR3 reads TGTGCCTGGAGTGTACAGGGGATCCAGCCCCAGCATTTT.

In its sample, this clonotype was seen many times. The J gene is TRBJ1-5, the V gene TRBV7-9; a weak D match, TRBD1 (6 bases). Germline loops: CDR1 SEHNR, CDR2 FQNEAQ (reference sequence). The V end was cut by 1 base, the J end by 5 bases, with 18 bases between. The CDR3 sequence is 17 residues long. The CDR3 region is CASSLEGQRGVYQPQHF. Written as DNA, the CDR3 is TGTGCCAGCAGCTTAGAGGGCCAAAGGGGGGTCTATCAGCCCCAGCATTTT.